The entry below describes one TCR beta chain. Its matching antigen is unknown. This entry belongs to a study of blood T cells in healthy people across ages. The study's findings and limits: CMV infection status of these donors was not known.

V dropped 1 base and J dropped 5 bases, with 11 bases sitting between them. CDR3 length: 15 amino acids. Germline loops: CDR1 SNHLY, CDR2 FYNNEI. Each sample yielded at least 5 micrograms of PBMC total RNA. Primers used in a second PCR of roughly 7 to 12 cycles were a sample-barcoded 5' primer and a J-beta primer mix. TCRdb fed the 5' RACE reads into MiXCR, producing one record per CDR3 protein. Of 1 million to 1.2 million distinct CDR3 sequences in the sample, 35% to 40% were seen once. This receptor was identified in a man younger than 35 in good health. The source material was blood. The gene calls are TRBV2 and TRBJ2-2; D is ambiguous. The CDR3 is CASSEGLGVTGELFF. The CDR3 coding sequence is TGTGCCAGCAGTGAAGGATTGGGTGTAACCGGGGAGCTGTTTTTT.